Given below is one TCR beta chain in context. No antigen is known for it. A multiplex PCR was run with 60 Vbeta primers and 13 Jbeta primers. Clones were read by immunoSEQ multiplex PCR, and TCRdb kept only the in-frame ones, dropping some. The sample carries roughly 99,000 clones, over 70% recorded once. The source of the sample is a study of cytomegalovirus exposure and HLA in healthy donors. In the study overall: Early release data held roughly 90 million unique TCRs from HLA-typed donors.

The CDR3 runs to 13 residues. The J segment lost 8 bases and the V segment lost 4 bases, leaving 7 bases of the junction unmatched. Looked up from germline, CDR1 is GTSNPN and CDR2 is SVGIG (reference sequence). Findings and limits, study-wide: A later analysis showed that HLA-associated TCR beta chains had undergone more clonal expansion than equally common others. Presence/absence analyses took donor sequencing depth as roughly uniform.

Material: PBMCs. The chain recombines TRBV30 with TRBJ1-2, with 10 bases identical to TRBD1. This sequence was found in a man between 25 and 39 years old in good health and CMV-seronegative. The CDR3 sequence is CAWTLTGGWGYTF. The DNA of the CDR3 is TGTGCCTGGACTCTGACAGGGGGCTGGGGCTACACCTTC. Supplemented by reference TRBV30 and TRBJ1-2, the full variable domain reads SQTIHQWPATLVQPVGSPLSLECTVEGTSNPNLYWYRQAAGRGLQLLFYSVGIGQISSEVPQNLSASRPQDRQFILSSKKLLLSDSGFYLCAWTLTGGWGYTFGSGTRLTVV.